The T cell receptor beta chain described here comes from a study of CD8 T cells in ankylosing spondylitis. Construction of TCR beta libraries was performed using quantitative 5'-RACE with molecular barcodes. MiXCR, applied by TCRdb to the 5' RACE reads, yields one record per CDR3 protein. The sample yields around 770,000 distinct CDR3 sequences, approximately 12% seen once. Germline-derived CDR1 and CDR2 are LGHDT and YNNKEL (reference sequence). The CDR3 is made up of 13 amino acids. The V end was cut by 4 bases, the J end by 14 bases, with 17 bases between. Regarding the study as a whole: There was a TCR beta motif, made of 7 or 8 highly homologous variants, that appeared characteristic of ankylosing spondylitis blood.

This clonotype has more than one count but fewer than ten. The antigen is unknown. Material for sequencing was blood, either unsorted or a sorted T cell fraction (not recorded which). This TCR came from a male donor with ankylosing spondylitis. This sequence joins TRBV3-1 and TRBJ1-4; possible D gene TRBD1, 5 bases. The CDR3 DNA follows: TGTGCCAGCAGCCCCCTCGCTACAGGCCTTCTGTTTTTT. As protein: CASSPLATGLLFF.